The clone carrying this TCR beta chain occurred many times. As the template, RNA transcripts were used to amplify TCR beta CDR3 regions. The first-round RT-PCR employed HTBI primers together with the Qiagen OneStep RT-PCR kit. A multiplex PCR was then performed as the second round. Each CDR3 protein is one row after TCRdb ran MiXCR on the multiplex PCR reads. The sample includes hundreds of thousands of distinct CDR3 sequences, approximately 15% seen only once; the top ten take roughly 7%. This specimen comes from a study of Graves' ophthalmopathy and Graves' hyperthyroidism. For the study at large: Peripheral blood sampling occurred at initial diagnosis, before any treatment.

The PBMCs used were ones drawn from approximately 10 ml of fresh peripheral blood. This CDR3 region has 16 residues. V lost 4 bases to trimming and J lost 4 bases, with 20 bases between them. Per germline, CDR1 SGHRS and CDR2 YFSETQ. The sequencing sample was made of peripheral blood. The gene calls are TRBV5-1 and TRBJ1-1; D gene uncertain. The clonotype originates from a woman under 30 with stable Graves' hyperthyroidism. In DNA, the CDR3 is TGCGCCAGCAGCCCCCTGGCCAGCAATAAAGGCACTGAAGCTTTCTTT. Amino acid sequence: CASSPLASNKGTEAFF.